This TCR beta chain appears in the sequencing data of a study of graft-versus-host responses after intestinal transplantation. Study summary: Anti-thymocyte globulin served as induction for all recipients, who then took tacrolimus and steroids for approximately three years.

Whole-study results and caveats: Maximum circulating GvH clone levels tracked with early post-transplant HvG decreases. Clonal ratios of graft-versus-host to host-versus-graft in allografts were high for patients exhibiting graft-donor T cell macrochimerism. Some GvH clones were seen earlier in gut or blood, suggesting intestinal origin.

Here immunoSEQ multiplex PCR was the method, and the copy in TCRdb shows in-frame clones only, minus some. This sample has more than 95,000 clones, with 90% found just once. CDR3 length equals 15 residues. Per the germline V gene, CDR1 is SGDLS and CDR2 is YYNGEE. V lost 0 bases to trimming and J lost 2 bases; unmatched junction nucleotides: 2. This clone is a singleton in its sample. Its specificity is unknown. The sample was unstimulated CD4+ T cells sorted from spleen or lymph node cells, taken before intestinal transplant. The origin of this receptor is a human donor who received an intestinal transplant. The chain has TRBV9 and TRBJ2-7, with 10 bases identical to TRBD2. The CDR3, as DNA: TGTGCCAGCAGCGTAGCTAGCGGGAGAGCCTACGAGCAGTACTTC. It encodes CASSVASGRAYEQYF.